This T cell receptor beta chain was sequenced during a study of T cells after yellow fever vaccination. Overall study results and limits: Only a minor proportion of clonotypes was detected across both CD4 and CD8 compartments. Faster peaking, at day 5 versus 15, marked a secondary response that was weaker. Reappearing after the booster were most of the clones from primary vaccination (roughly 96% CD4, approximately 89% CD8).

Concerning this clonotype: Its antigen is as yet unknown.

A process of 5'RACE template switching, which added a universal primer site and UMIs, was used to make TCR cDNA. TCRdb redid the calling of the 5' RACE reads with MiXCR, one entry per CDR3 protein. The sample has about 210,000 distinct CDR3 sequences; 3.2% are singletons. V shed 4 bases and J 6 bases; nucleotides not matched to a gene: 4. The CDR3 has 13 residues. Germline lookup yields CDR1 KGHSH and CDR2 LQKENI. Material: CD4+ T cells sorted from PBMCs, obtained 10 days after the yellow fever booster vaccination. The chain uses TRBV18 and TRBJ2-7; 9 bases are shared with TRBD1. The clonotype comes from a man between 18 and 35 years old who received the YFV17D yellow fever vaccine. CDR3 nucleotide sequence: TGTGCCAGCTCACGGACAGGGGAGCGCGAGCAGTACGTC. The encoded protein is CASSRTGEREQYV.